Below, one T cell receptor beta chain is given with its context. As yet, its antigen is unknown. A read error may account for a junction end that differs from germline. TCRdb ran MiXCR on the 5' RACE reads and lists one entry per CDR3 protein. The profile covers just over 400,000 distinct CDR3 sequences, with about 22% appearing a single time and roughly 13% taken by the ten largest. Germline V CDR1 and CDR2: LGHNA, YSLEER. This CDR3 comprises 13 residues. The sample comes from a study of T-cell memory formation after mild COVID-19. The study's findings and limits: The main location of contracting CD4+ clones was CM and EM, and that of contracting CD8+ clones was EMRA. Within pre-infection memory, some responding clones were found, suggesting cross-reactive memory joined.

Sequencing was carried out using PBMCs or a T cell subset sorted from them (not recorded which). This chain links TRBV4-3 with TRBJ2-4; no firm D call. The TCR originated in an adult woman who had mild COVID-19 (a few samples of this study predate the infection). Cell type and time point are not known. The CDR3 loop reads CASSQDGVSARNF. The CDR3 bases are TGCGCCAGCAGCCAAGACGGAGTCAGCGCCCGGAACTTC.